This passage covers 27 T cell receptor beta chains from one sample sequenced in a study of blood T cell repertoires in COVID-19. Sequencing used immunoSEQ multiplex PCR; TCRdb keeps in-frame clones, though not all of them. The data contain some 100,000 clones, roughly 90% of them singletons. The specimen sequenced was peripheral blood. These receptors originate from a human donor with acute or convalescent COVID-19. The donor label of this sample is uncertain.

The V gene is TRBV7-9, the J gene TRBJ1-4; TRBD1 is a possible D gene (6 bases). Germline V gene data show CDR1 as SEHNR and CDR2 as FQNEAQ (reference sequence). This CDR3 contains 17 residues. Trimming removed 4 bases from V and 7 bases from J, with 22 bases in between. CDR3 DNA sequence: TGTGCCAGCAGCTCCTCGGATCGGGGGGCATATGGTGAAAAACTGTTTTTT. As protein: CASSSSDRGAYGEKLFF.

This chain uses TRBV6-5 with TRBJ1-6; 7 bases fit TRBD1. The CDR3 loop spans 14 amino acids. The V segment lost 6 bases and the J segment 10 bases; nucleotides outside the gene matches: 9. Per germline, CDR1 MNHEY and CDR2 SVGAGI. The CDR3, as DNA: TGTGCCAGCAGAGCCGGGACAGTAGACTCACCCCTCCACTTT. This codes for CASRAGTVDSPLHF.

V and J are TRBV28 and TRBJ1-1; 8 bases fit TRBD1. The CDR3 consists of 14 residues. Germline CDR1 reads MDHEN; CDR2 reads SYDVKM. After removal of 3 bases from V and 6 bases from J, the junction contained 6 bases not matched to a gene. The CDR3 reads CASSFPGRGPEAFF. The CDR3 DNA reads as TGTGCCAGCAGTTTCCCCGGCAGGGGGCCTGAAGCTTTCTTT.

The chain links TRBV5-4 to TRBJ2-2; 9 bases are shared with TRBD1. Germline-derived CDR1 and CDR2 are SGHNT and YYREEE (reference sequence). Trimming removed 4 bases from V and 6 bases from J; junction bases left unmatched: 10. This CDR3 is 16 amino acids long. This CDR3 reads CASSPEQGARSGELFF. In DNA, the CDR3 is TGTGCCAGCAGCCCAGAACAGGGGGCGCGTTCCGGGGAGCTGTTTTTT.

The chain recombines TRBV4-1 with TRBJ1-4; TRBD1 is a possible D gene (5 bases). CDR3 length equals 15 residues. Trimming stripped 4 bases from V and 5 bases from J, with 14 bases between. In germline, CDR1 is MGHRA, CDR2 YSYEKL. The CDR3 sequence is CASSPQRGGNEKLFF. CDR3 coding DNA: TGCGCCAGCAGCCCCCAAAGGGGAGGAAATGAAAAACTGTTTTTT.

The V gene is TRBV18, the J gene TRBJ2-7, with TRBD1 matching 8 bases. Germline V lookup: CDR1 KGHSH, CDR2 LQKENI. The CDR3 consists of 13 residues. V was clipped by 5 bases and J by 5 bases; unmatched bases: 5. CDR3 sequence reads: CASSSGQVDEQYF. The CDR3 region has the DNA TGTGCCAGCTCATCGGGACAGGTGGACGAGCAGTACTTC.

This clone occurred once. The CDR3 loop is CASSIVPAHEQFF. CDR3 bases: TGTGCCAGTAGTATCGTGCCAGCGCATGAGCAGTTCTTC. The rearrangement joins TRBV19 to TRBJ2-1; D gene uncertain. This CDR3 spans 13 amino acids. Germline lookup yields CDR1 LNHDA and CDR2 SQIVND (reference sequence). V was clipped by 3 bases and J by 8 bases, with 11 bases between them.

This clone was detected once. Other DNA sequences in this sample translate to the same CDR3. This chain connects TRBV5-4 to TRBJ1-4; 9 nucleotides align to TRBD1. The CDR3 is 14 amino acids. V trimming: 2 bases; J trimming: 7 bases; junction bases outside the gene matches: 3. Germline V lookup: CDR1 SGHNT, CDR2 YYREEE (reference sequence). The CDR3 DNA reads TGTGCCAGCAGCTTACAGGGGGCTGTTGAAAAACTGTTTTTT. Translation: CASSLQGAVEKLFF.

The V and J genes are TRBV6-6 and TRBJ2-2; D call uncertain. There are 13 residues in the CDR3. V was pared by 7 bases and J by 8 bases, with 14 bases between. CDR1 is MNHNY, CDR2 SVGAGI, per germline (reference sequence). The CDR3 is CASIHEVSGELFF. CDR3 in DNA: TGTGCCAGCATCCACGAGGTTTCAGGGGAGCTGTTTTTT.

CDR3 loop: CASSWGPGQQAKLFF. The CDR3 DNA reads TGCGCCAGCAGCTGGGGGCCGGGACAGCAGGCAAAACTGTTTTTT. The chain couples TRBV5-1 to TRBJ1-4; 7 bases are a match to TRBD1. With 3 bases clipped from V and 10 bases from J, the junction kept 12 bases outside the gene matches. This CDR3 has 15 amino acids. CDR1 is SGHRS and CDR2 is YFSETQ in the germline V gene. Full variable domain (remainder filled in from reference TRBV5-1 and TRBJ1-4): KAGVTQTPRYLIKTRGQQVTLSCSPISGHRSVSWYQQTPGQGLQFLFEYFSETQRNKGNFPGRFSGRQFSNSRSEMNVSTLELGDSALYLCASSWGPGQQAKLFFGSGTQLSVL.

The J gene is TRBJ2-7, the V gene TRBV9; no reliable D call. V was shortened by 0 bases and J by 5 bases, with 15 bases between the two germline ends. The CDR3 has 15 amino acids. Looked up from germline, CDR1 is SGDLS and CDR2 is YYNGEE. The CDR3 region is CASSVDQSEQDEQYF. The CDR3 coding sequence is TGTGCCAGCAGCGTAGACCAAAGCGAACAAGACGAGCAGTACTTC. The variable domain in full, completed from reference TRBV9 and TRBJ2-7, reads DSGVTQTPKHLITATGQRVTLRCSPRSGDLSVYWYQQSLDQGLQFLIQYYNGEERAKGNILERFSAQQFPDLHSELNLSSLELGDSALYFCASSVDQSEQDEQYFGPGTRLTVT.

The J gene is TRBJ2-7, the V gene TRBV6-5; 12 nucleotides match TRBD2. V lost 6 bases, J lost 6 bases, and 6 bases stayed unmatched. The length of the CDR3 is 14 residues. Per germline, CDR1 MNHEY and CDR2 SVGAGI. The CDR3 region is CASSRGLAGLEQYF. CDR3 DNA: TGTGCCAGCAGCAGAGGACTAGCGGGGCTCGAGCAGTACTTC.

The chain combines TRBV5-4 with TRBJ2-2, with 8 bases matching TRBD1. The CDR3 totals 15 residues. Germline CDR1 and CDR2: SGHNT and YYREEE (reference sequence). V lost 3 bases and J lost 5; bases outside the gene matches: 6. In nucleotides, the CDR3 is TGTGCCAGCAGCTGGGGGACAGGAAAAACCGGGGAGCTGTTTTTT. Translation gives CASSWGTGKTGELFF.

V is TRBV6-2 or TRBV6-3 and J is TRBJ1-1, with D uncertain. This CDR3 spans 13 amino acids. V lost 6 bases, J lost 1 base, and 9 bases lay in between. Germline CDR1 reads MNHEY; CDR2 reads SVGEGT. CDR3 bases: TGTGCCAGCAGCCCTCGAGGGAACACTGAAGCTTTCTTT. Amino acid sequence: CASSPRGNTEAFF.

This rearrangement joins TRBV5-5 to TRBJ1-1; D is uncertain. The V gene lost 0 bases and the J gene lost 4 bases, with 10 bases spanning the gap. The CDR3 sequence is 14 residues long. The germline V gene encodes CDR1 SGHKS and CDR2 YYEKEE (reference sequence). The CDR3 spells CASSLGSRGTEAFF. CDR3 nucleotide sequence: TGTGCCAGCAGCTTGGGTTCAAGAGGCACTGAAGCTTTCTTT.

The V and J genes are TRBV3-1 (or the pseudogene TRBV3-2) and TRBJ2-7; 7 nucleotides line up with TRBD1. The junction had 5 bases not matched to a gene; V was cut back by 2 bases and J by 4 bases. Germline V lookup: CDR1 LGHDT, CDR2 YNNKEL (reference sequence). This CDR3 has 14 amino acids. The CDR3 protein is CASSQQGVLYEQYF. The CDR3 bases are TGTGCCAGCAGCCAACAGGGGGTTCTGTACGAGCAGTACTTC.

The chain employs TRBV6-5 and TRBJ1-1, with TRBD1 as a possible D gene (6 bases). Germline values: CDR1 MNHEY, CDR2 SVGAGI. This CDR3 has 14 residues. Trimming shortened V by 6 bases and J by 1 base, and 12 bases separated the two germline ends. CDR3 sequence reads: CASRADRRNTEAFF. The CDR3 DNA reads TGTGCCAGCAGAGCCGACAGGAGGAACACTGAAGCTTTCTTT.

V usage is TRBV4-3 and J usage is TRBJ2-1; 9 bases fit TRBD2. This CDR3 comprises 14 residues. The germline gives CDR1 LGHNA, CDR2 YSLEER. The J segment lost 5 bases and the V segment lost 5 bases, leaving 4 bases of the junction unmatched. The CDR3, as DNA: TGCGCCAGCAGCTACCGACTAGCGGACAATGAGCAGTTCTTC. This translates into CASSYRLADNEQFF.

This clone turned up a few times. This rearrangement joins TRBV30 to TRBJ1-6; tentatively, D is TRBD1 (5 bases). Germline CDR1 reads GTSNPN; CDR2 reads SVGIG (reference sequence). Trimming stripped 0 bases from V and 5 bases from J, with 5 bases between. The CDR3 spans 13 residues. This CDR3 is CAWSVTDNSPLHF. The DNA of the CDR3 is TGTGCCTGGAGTGTGACAGATAATTCACCCCTCCACTTT.

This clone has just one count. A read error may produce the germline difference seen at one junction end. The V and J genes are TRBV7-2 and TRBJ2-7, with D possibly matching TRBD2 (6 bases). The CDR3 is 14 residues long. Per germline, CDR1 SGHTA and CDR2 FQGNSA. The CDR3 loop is CASRLGRGSYEQYF. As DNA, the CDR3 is TGTGCCAGCAGGTTAGGGCGGGGATCCTACGAGCAGTACTTC.

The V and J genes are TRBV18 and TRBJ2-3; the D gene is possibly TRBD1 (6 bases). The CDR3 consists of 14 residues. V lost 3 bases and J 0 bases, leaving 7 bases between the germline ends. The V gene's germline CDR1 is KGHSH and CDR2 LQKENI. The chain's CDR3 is CASSPGASTDTQYF. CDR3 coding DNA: TGTGCCAGCTCACCGGGGGCCAGCACAGATACGCAGTATTTT.

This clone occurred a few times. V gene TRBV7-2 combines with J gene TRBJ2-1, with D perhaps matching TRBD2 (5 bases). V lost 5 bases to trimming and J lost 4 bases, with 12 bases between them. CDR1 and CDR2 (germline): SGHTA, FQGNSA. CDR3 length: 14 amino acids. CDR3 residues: CASSPNGLYNEQFF. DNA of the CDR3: TGTGCCAGCAGCCCTAACGGACTTTACAATGAGCAGTTCTTC.

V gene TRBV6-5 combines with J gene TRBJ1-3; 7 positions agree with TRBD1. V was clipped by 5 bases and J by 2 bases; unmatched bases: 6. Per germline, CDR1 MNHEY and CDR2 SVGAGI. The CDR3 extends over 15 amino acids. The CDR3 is CASSTPGTAGNTIYF. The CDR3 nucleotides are TGTGCCAGCAGTACCCCCGGGACAGCTGGAAACACCATATATTTT.

For the CDR3, the DNA is TGTGCCAGTAGTATAGGGACAGGGTGGGACACTGAAGCTTTCTTT. The encoded protein is CASSIGTGWDTEAFF. The chain has TRBV19 and TRBJ1-1; TRBD1 aligns across 8 bases. Germline V CDR1 and CDR2: LNHDA, SQIVND (reference sequence). The length of the CDR3 is 15 residues. The V gene end was trimmed by 1 base and the J gene end by 3 bases; junction bases not matched to a gene: 4.

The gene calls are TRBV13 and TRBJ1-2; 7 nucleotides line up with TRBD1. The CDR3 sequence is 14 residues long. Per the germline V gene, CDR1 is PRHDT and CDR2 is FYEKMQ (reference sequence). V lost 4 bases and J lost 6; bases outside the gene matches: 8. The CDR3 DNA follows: TGTGCCAGCAGCTATCGAACAGGGGCCCATGGCTACACCTTC. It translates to CASSYRTGAHGYTF.

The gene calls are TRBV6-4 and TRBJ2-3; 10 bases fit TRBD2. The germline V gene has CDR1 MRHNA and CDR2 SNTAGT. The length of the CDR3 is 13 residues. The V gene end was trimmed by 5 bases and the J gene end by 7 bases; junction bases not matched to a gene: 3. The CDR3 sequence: CASSLAGGNTQYF. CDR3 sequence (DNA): TGTGCCAGCAGTTTAGCGGGGGGAAATACGCAGTATTTT.

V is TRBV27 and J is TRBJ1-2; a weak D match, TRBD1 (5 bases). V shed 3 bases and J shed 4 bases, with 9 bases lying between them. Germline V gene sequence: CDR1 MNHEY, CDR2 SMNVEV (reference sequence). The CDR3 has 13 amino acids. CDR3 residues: CASSLGGGYGYTF. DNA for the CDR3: TGTGCCAGCAGTTTGGGGGGGGGCTATGGCTACACCTTC.